This T cell receptor (beta chain) was obtained from a study of blood T cell repertoires in COVID-19. Some clones are missing from TCRdb's copy, which holds only in-frame ones; the method was immunoSEQ multiplex PCR. There are about 150,000 clones in the sample; around 90% occur only once, and approximately 2.1% lies in the top ten. This CDR3 is built from 12 residues. Germline CDR1 LGHDT, CDR2 YNNKEL (reference sequence). The V and J ends lost 6 bases and 5 bases respectively, with 11 bases between them. The material sequenced was peripheral blood. The V gene is TRBV3-1 (or the pseudogene TRBV3-2), the J gene TRBJ2-7; weak D call: TRBD2 (6 bases). The sequence came from a man between 50 and 59 years old who had recovered from COVID-19. The CDR3 loop reads CASRIRTNEQYF. DNA for the CDR3: TGTGCCAGCAGAATCCGGACTAACGAGCAGTACTTC.